The 21 T cell receptor beta chains given below trace back to one sample, sequenced in a study of T cells after yellow fever vaccination. TCRdb re-called the 5' RACE reads through MiXCR, storing one row per CDR3 protein. The profile shows about 430,000 distinct CDR3 sequences, around 20% of them singletons. The sequences come from PBMCs, collected before the yellow fever booster vaccination. These receptors all stem from a man between 18 and 35 years old who received the YFV17D yellow fever vaccine.

The chain has TRBV20-1 and TRBJ1-3; 7 positions agree with TRBD1. This CDR3 is 15 amino acids long. The germline CDR1 and CDR2 sequences are DFQATT and SNEGSKA (reference sequence). V shed 0 bases and J 2 bases; nucleotides not matched to a gene: 4. The CDR3 nucleotides are TGCAGTGCTAGAGATGCCACAGGGGCTGGAAACACCATATATTTT. It translates to CSARDATGAGNTIYF.

The chain joins TRBV20-1 to TRBJ1-6; D unresolved. The germline V gene encodes CDR1 DFQATT and CDR2 SNEGSKA (reference sequence). The CDR3 covers 14 residues. V lost 3 bases, J lost 0 bases, and 6 bases lay in between. The DNA of the CDR3 is TGCAGTGCTAGGGAGGGCTCCTATAATTCACCCCTCCACTTT. Translation: CSAREGSYNSPLHF.

The chain employs TRBV10-3 and TRBJ1-2; D is perhaps TRBD1 (5 bases). The V gene's germline CDR1 is ENHRY and CDR2 SYGVKD. The CDR3 has 13 amino acids. Trimming removed 8 bases from V and 4 bases from J, with 14 bases in between. CDR3 DNA sequence: TGTGCCATCGGGGATCGGGGCATCTATGGCTACACCTTC. It translates to CAIGDRGIYGYTF.

CDR3 DNA sequence: TGTGCCAGCAGTTACTCGGAAGCCGGGGCCAACGTCCTGACTTTC. Translated: CASSYSEAGANVLTF. The chain joins TRBV6-5 to TRBJ2-6; D gene uncertain. CDR1 is MNHEY, CDR2 SVGAGI, per germline. V was clipped by 0 bases and J by 4 bases, with 7 bases between them. The CDR3 length is 15 residues.

This clonotype was recorded a few times. The chain uses TRBV4-3 and TRBJ2-2, with 8 bases fitting TRBD2. J was trimmed by 4 bases and V by 0 bases; bases with no gene match: 7. Per the germline V gene, CDR1 is LGHNA and CDR2 is YSLEER. CDR3 length equals 17 residues. CDR3: CASSQEVSGGRTGELFF. Here the CDR3 DNA reads TGCGCCAGCAGCCAAGAAGTTTCGGGGGGGCGCACCGGGGAGCTGTTTTTT.

J is TRBJ1-2 and V is TRBV19; no clear D gene. V was cut by 0 bases and J by 1 base, with 3 bases left in between. The CDR3 covers 13 residues. Germline V CDR1 and CDR2: LNHDA, SQIVND (reference sequence). Here the CDR3 DNA reads TGTGCCAGTAGTATAGAAGATAACTATGGCTACACCTTC. Amino acid sequence: CASSIEDNYGYTF.

This clonotype was observed at least ten times. The chain uses TRBV10-1 and TRBJ2-3; 9 bases agree with TRBD2. Germline trimming cut 2 bases from V and 6 bases from J; bases unmatched to any gene: 0. CDR1 WNHNN and CDR2 SYGVQD come from the germline V gene (reference sequence). The CDR3 loop spans 13 amino acids. The CDR3 protein is CASSEAGGDTQYF. In DNA, the CDR3 is TGCGCCAGCAGTGAGGCGGGAGGGGATACGCAGTATTTT.

The chain has TRBV5-1 and TRBJ2-3; 8 nucleotides align to TRBD2. The ends lost 0 bases at V and 2 bases at J; junction bases unmatched: 5. Germline-derived CDR1 and CDR2 are SGHRS and YFSETQ. The CDR3 is 16 residues long. As DNA, the CDR3 is TGCGCCAGCAGCTTGGCAGTAGCGGGGCCCACAGATACGCAGTATTTT. Residues: CASSLAVAGPTDTQYF.

The rearrangement uses TRBV20-1 and TRBJ2-3; D unclear. The germline V gene has CDR1 DFQATT and CDR2 SNEGSKA (reference sequence). The CDR3 runs 13 residues. CDR3 DNA sequence: TGCAGCTCCACCTGGCCTCTAACAGATACGCAGTATTTT. Its translation: CSSTWPLTDTQYF.

The table lists this clonotype with a few counts. The chain has TRBV27 and TRBJ1-1; the match to TRBD1 covers 9 bases. The CDR3 contains 16 residues. Germline V gives CDR1 MNHEY, CDR2 SMNVEV (reference sequence). The trim removed 4 bases at V and 5 bases at J, leaving 11 bases unmatched. The CDR3 DNA reads TGTGCCAGCAGTTCCTCTCCGGGACAGGGTTGGACTGAAGCTTTCTTT. Protein: CASSSSPGQGWTEAFF.

This clonotype was detected a few times. The chain carries TRBV5-1 and TRBJ2-2; maybe TRBD2 (5 bases). This CDR3 is built from 14 residues. CDR1 and CDR2 (germline): SGHRS, YFSETQ. Trimming removed 5 bases at V and 1 base at J, with 9 bases between. The CDR3 here is CASRSRGNTGELFF. The CDR3 DNA reads TGCGCCAGCAGGTCCCGGGGGAACACCGGGGAGCTGTTTTTT.

The rearrangement links TRBV28 to TRBJ2-3, with 9 bases identical to TRBD2. Germline V gene lookup returns CDR1 MDHEN and CDR2 SYDVKM. Germline trimming cut 7 bases from V and 6 bases from J; bases unmatched to any gene: 5. The CDR3 is 13 residues long. CDR3 bases: TGTGCCAGCACCGGGACTAGCTTTGATACGCAGTATTTT. Protein sequence: CASTGTSFDTQYF.

This rearrangement joins TRBV7-2 to TRBJ2-5; 9 nucleotides match TRBD2. V lost 1 base, J lost 13 bases, and 10 bases stayed unmatched. The CDR3 consists of 14 residues. The V gene's germline CDR1 is SGHTA and CDR2 FQGNSA. In DNA form, the CDR3 reads TGTGCCAGCAGCTTAGAAGCTAGCGGGGCTTCCCCGTACTTC. It is translated as CASSLEASGASPYF.

This clonotype was picked up a small number of times. As DNA, the CDR3 is TGTGCCAGCAGCCCCGGGGGTTCTACAGCGGAGACCCAGTACTTC. As protein: CASSPGGSTAETQYF. The chain couples TRBV7-7 to TRBJ2-5; D is perhaps TRBD2 (6 bases). The germline V gene encodes CDR1 SSHAT and CDR2 FNYEAQ (reference sequence). The CDR3 totals 15 residues. The V gene lost 5 bases and the J gene lost 5 bases, with 18 bases spanning the gap.

This clonotype was observed many times. V is TRBV7-2 and J is TRBJ2-1; 11 nucleotides match TRBD2. Germline CDR1 is SGHTA and CDR2 is FQGNSA. The CDR3 is 15 amino acids. Trimming removed 4 bases from V and 16 bases from J; junction bases left unmatched: 15. CDR3 sequence: CASSSRGILAGGHFF. CDR3 coding DNA: TGTGCCAGCAGCTCGAGGGGCATTCTAGCGGGGGGTCACTTCTTC.

The chain is built from TRBV5-1 and TRBJ1-1; D possibly corresponds to TRBD1 (5 bases). CDR1 is SGHRS, CDR2 YFSETQ, per germline. The CDR3 is 14 residues long. Trimming took off 0 bases at V and 5 bases at J, with 11 bases between the two ends. CDR3 protein: CASSLDPGPTEAFF. CDR3 sequence (DNA): TGCGCCAGCAGCTTGGACCCGGGACCAACTGAAGCTTTCTTT. The full variable domain, with the rest looked up from reference TRBV5-1 and TRBJ1-1, is KAGVTQTPRYLIKTRGQQVTLSCSPISGHRSVSWYQQTPGQGLQFLFEYFSETQRNKGNFPGRFSGRQFSNSRSEMNVSTLELGDSALYLCASSLDPGPTEAFFGQGTRLTVV.

This clonotype was seen a handful of times. V usage is TRBV12-3 or TRBV12-4 and J usage is TRBJ1-6; a weak D match, TRBD1 (5 bases). V gave up 4 bases and J gave up 10 bases, with 20 bases separating them. This CDR3 spans 16 amino acids. The CDR3 region has the DNA TGTGCCAGCAGTTCTAGGGGCAGTACCGTAGGGTCACCCCTCCACTTT. It codes for CASSSRGSTVGSPLHF.

V is TRBV29-1 and J is TRBJ1-1; D not certain. The CDR3 consists of 14 residues. CDR1 and CDR2 (germline): SQVTM, ANQGSEA. The ends were cut back, 1 base at V and 3 bases at J, with 12 bases in the middle. CDR3 region: CSVEGSQRYTEAFF. In DNA, the CDR3 is TGCAGCGTTGAAGGGAGTCAAAGGTACACTGAAGCTTTCTTT.

The V gene is TRBV20-1, the J gene TRBJ1-1; D is unresolved. The CDR3 is 14 residues long. The germline V gene encodes CDR1 DFQATT and CDR2 SNEGSKA (reference sequence). The V gene lost 6 bases and the J gene lost 3 bases, with 17 bases spanning the gap. The CDR3 bases are TGCAGTGCCCAAAGCGAGCTTTTTGACACTGAAGCTTTCTTT. Encoded protein: CSAQSELFDTEAFF.

The CDR3 sequence is CASSYPGQNNSPLHF. DNA of the CDR3: TGTGCCAGCAGTTACCCGGGACAGAATAATTCACCCCTCCACTTT. This sequence joins TRBV6-2 or TRBV6-3 and TRBJ1-6; the match to TRBD1 covers 7 bases. This CDR3 region has 15 residues. Germline V CDR1 and CDR2: MNHEY, SVGEGT. After removal of 2 bases from V and 5 bases from J, the junction contained 3 bases not matched to a gene.

The chain uses TRBV6-6 and TRBJ1-1; the D gene is possibly TRBD1 (6 bases). From germline, CDR1 is MNHNY and CDR2 SVGAGI (reference sequence). The CDR3 is made up of 13 amino acids. Trimming shortened V by 6 bases and J by 5 bases, and 13 bases separated the two germline ends. CDR3 in amino acids: CASSFGQQTEAFF. The CDR3 bases are TGTGCCAGCAGCTTCGGACAGCAGACTGAAGCTTTCTTT.